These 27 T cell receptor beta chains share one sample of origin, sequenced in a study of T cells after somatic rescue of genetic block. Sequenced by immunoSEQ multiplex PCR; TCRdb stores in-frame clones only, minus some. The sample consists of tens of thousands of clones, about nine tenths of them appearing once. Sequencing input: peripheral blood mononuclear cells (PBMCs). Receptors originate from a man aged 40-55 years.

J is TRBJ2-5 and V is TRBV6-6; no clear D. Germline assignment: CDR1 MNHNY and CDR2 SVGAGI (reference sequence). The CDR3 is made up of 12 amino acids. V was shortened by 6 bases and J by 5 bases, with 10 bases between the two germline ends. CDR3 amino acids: CASRADGETQYF. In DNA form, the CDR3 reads TGTGCCAGCAGGGCCGATGGCGAGACCCAGTACTTC.

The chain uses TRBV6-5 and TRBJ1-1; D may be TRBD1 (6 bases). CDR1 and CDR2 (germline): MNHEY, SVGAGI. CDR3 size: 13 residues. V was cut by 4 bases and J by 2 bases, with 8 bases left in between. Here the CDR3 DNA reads TGTGCCAGCAGTTCACAGGGAAACACTGAAGCTTTCTTT. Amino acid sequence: CASSSQGNTEAFF.

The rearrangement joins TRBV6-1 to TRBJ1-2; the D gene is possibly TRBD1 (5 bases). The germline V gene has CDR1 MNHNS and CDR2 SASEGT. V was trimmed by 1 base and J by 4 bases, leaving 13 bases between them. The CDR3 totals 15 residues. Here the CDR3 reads CASSEVAREVYGYTF. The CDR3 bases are TGTGCCAGCAGTGAAGTTGCCAGGGAAGTCTATGGCTACACCTTC.

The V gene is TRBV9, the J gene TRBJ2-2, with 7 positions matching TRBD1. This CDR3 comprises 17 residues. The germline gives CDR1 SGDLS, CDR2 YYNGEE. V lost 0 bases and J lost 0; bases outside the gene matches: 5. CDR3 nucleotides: TGTGCCAGCAGCGTAGGTTTAGGGACAGCGAACACCGGGGAGCTGTTTTTT. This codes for CASSVGLGTANTGELFF.

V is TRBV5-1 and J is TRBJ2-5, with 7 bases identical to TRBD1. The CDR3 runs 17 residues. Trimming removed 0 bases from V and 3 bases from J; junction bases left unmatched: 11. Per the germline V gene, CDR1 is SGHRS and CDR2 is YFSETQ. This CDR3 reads CASSLAITGVGEETQYF. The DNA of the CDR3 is TGCGCCAGCAGCTTGGCCATAACAGGGGTCGGCGAAGAGACCCAGTACTTC.

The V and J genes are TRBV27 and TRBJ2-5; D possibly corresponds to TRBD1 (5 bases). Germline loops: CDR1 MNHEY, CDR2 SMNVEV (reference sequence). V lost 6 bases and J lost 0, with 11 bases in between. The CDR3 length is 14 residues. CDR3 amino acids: CASRGWGNQETQYF. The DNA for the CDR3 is TGTGCCAGCAGGGGGTGGGGCAACCAAGAGACCCAGTACTTC.

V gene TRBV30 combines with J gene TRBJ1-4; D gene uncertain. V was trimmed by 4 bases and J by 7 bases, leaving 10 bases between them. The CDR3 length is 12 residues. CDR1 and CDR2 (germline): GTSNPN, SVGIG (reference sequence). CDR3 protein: CAWTGSGEKLFF. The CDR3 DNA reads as TGTGCCTGGACGGGGTCAGGTGAAAAACTGTTTTTT. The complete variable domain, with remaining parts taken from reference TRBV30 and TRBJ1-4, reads SQTIHQWPATLVQPVGSPLSLECTVEGTSNPNLYWYRQAAGRGLQLLFYSVGIGQISSEVPQNLSASRPQDRQFILSSKKLLLSDSGFYLCAWTGSGEKLFFGSGTQLSVL.

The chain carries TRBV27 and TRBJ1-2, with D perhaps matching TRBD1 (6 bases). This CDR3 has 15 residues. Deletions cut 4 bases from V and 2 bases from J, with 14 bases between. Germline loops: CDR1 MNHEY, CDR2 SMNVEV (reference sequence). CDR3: CASSSPATGNYGYTF. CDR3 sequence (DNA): TGTGCCAGCAGTTCGCCCGCTACAGGGAACTATGGCTACACCTTC.

The CDR3 region is CASRPGQGNQPQHF. The CDR3 bases are TGTGCCAGCAGACCGGGACAGGGGAATCAGCCCCAGCATTTT. J is TRBJ1-5 and V is TRBV6-5, with 10 bases identical to TRBD1. Germline V gene data show CDR1 as MNHEY and CDR2 as SVGAGI. This CDR3 region has 14 residues. The J segment lost 4 bases and the V segment lost 6 bases, leaving 3 bases of the junction unmatched.

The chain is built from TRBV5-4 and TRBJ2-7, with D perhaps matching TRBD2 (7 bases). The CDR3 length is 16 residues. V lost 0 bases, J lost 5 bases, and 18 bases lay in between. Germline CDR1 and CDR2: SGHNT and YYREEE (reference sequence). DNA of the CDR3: TGTGCCAGCAGCTTGGAAGGGGGGGGCGTACACAACGAGCAGTACTTC. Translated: CASSLEGGGVHNEQYF.

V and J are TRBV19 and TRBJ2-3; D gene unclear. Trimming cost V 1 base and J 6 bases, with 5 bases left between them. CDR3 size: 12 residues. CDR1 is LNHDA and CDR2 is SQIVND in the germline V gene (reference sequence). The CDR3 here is CASSIGRDTQYF. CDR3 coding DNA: TGTGCCAGTAGTATAGGCCGGGATACGCAGTATTTT.

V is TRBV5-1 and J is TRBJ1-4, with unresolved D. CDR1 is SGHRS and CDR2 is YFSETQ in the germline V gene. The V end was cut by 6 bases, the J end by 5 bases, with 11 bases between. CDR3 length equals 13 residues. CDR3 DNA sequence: TGCGCCAGCAACTCTGGTAGAAATGAAAAACTGTTTTTT. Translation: CASNSGRNEKLFF.

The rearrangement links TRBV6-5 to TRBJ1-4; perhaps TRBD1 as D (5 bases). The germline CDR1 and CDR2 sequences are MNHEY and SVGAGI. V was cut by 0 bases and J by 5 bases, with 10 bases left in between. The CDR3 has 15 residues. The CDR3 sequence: CASSYSGQGNEKLFF. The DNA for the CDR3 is TGTGCCAGCAGTTACTCAGGGCAGGGAAATGAAAAACTGTTTTTT.

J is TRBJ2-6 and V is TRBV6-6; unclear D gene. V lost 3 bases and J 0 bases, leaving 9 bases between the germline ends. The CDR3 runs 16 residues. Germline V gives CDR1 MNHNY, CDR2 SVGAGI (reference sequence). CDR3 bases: TGTGCCAGCAGTTATCCCGTAAGCTCTGGGGCCAACGTCCTGACTTTC. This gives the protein CASSYPVSSGANVLTF.

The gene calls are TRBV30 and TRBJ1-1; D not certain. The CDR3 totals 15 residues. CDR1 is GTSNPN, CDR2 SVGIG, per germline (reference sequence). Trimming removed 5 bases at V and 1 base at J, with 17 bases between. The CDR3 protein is CAWGDSPSGNTEAFF. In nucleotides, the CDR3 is TGTGCCTGGGGTGATAGCCCCTCTGGGAACACTGAAGCTTTCTTT.

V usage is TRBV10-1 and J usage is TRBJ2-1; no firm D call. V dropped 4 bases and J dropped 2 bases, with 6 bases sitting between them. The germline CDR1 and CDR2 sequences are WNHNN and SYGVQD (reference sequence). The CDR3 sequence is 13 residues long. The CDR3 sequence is CASSGRTYNEQFF. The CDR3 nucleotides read TGCGCCAGCAGTGGCAGGACCTACAATGAGCAGTTCTTC.

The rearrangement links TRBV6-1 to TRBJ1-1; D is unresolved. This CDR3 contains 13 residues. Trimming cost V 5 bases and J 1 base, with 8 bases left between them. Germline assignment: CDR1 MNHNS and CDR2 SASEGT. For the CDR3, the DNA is TGTGCCAGCAGTCTTCATGGGAACACTGAAGCTTTCTTT. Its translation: CASSLHGNTEAFF.

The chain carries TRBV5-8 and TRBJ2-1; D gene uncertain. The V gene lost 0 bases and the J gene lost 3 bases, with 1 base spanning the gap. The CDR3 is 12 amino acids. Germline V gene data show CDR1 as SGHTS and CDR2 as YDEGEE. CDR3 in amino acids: CASSLVYNEQFF. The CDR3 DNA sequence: TGTGCCAGCAGCTTGGTCTACAATGAGCAGTTCTTC.

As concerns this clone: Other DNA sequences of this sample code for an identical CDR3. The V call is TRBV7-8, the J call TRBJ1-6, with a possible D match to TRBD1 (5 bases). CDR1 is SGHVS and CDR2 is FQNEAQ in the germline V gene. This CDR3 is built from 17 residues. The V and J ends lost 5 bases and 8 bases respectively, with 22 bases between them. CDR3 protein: CASSPNPGRERDSPLHF. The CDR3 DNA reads TGTGCCAGCAGCCCCAACCCAGGGCGGGAGCGAGATTCACCCCTCCACTTT.

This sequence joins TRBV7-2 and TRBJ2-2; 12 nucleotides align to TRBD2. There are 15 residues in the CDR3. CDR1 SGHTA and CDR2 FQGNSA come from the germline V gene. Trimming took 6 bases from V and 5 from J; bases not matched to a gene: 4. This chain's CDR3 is CASSQTSGRTGELFF. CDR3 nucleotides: TGTGCCAGCAGTCAGACTAGCGGGAGAACCGGGGAGCTGTTTTTT.

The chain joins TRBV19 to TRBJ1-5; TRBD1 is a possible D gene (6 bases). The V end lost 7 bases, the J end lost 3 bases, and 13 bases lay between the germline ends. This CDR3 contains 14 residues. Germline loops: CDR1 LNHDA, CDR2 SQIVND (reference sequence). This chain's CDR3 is CASKNGGSNQPQHF. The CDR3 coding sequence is TGTGCCAGTAAAAACGGGGGCTCCAATCAGCCCCAGCATTTT.

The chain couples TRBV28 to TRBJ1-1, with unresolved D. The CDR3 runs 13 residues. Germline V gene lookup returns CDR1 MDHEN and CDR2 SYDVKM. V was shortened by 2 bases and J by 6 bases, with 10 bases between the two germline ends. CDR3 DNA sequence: TGTGCCAGCAGTTTAGGCTTTGGCGCTGAAGCTTTCTTT. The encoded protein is CASSLGFGAEAFF.

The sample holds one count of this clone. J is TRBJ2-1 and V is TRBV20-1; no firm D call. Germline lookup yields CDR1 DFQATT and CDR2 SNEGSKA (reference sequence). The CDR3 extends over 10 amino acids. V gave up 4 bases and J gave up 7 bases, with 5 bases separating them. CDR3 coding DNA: TGCAGTGCTAATCAAAATGAGCAGTTCTTC. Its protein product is CSANQNEQFF.

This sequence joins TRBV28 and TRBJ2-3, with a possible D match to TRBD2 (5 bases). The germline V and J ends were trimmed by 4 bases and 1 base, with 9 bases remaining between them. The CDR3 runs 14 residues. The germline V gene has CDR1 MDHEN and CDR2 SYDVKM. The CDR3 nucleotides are TGTGCCAGCAGTTCTGCGGGCCGCACAGATACGCAGTATTTT. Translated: CASSSAGRTDTQYF.

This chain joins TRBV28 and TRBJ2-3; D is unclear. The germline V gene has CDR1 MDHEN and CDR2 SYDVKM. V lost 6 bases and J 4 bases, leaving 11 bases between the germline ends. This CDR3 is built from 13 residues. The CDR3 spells CASSPPGPDTQYF. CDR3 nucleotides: TGTGCCAGCAGCCCCCCAGGTCCAGATACGCAGTATTTT.

CDR3 in amino acids: CASSLVGETQYF. The CDR3 DNA is TGTGCCAGCAGCTTGGTCGGAGAGACCCAGTACTTC. The chain is built from TRBV5-4 and TRBJ2-5; D unresolved. Germline V lookup: CDR1 SGHNT, CDR2 YYREEE (reference sequence). The ends were cut back, 0 bases at V and 4 bases at J, with 4 bases in the middle. The CDR3 is 12 residues long. Based on the CDR3 plus reference TRBV5-4 and TRBJ2-5, the full variable domain is ETGVTQSPTHLIKTRGQQVTLRCSSQSGHNTVSWYQQALGQGPQFIFQYYREEENGRGNFPPRFSGLQFPNYSSELNVNALELDDSALYLCASSLVGETQYFGPGTRLLVL.

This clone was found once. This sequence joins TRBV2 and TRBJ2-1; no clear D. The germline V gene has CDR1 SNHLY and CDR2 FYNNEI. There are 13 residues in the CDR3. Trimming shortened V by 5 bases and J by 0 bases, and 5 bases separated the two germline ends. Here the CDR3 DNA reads TGTGCCAGCAGTTCGGACTCCTACAATGAGCAGTTCTTC. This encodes CASSSDSYNEQFF.